The rows below give T cell receptor beta chains drawn from one sample of a study of cytomegalovirus exposure and HLA in healthy donors. Libraries were prepared by immunoSEQ multiplex PCR; TCRdb keeps only in-frame clonotypes and omits some of them. The sample lists about 120,000 clones, about 78% occurring once. The sample consisted of PBMCs. The receptors were gathered from a female donor in good health and CMV-seronegative. The CDR3 runs from the conserved cysteine through the conserved F or W. The D gene is left open where the match is weak. The size field is filled for only some rows; it gives once, few, many or a size class.

clone_size j_call v_call cdr3_length d_call cdr3_nt cdr3_aa
. TRBJ1-1 TRBV5-4 14 . TGTGCCAGCACCCTCCGGGGGGGGAACACTGAAGCTTTCTTT CASTLRGGNTEAFF
. TRBJ2-1 TRBV7-9 16 TRBD2 TGTGCCAGCAGCTCGCTGGCGGGAGGGCCAGAAAATGAGCAGTTCTTC CASSSLAGGPENEQFF
once TRBJ1-5 TRBV7-9 15 TRBD1 TGTGCCAGCAGCCCAAGGGACAGGAGGAATCAGCCCCAGCATTTT CASSPRDRRNQPQHF
. TRBJ2-5 TRBV19 15 . TGTGCCAGTAAGGTTTATGTAGGGGCTAGGGCGACCCAGTACTTC CASKVYVGARATQYF
. TRBJ2-7 TRBV7-9 15 TRBD1 TGTGCCAGCAGCCACGTGGGGACAGGAGGCTACGAGCAGTACTTC CASSHVGTGGYEQYF
. TRBJ2-6 TRBV2 16 TRBD2 TGTGCCAGCGGGGGACTAGCCATCTCTGGGGCCAACGTCCTGACTTTC CASGGLAISGANVLTF
. TRBJ2-1 TRBV7-2 14 TRBD2 TGTGCCAGCAGCTTAGGGGGAGGGTACAATGAGCAGTTCTTC CASSLGGGYNEQFF
few TRBJ2-7 TRBV4-3 17 TRBD2 TGCGCCAGCAGCCCTAGCGGGAGTCAGGAGAGCTCCTACGAGCAGTACTTC CASSPSGSQESSYEQYF
. TRBJ2-7 TRBV5-6 19 . TGTGCCAGCAGCGGTGCGGGGCGAAAGGCCTCTCCGAGCTCCTACGAGCAGTACTTC CASSGAGRKASPSSYEQYF
once TRBJ1-1 TRBV11-3 13 . TGTGCCAGCAGCTTTACAGGCGCCCCTGAAGCTTTCTTT CASSFTGAPEAFF
. TRBJ2-7 TRBV11-2 16 TRBD2 TGTGCCAGCAGCCTACCGGGACTAGCGGGAGCAGGGGAGCAGTACTTC CASSLPGLAGAGEQYF
. TRBJ1-1 TRBV7-6 12 . TGTGCCAGCAGCTTAGAGACAGGAGAAGCTTTCTTT CASSLETGEAFF
. TRBJ1-6 TRBV28 16 . TGTGCCAGCAGGCCCCGACAGTTCGGCGGTGATTCACCCCTCCACTTT CASRPRQFGGDSPLHF
. TRBJ2-1 TRBV6-1 14 TRBD2 TGTGCCAGCGGGACTAGCGGGGGAAACAATGAGCAGTTCTTC CASGTSGGNNEQFF
. TRBJ2-7 TRBV7-6 15 . TGTGCCAGCAGTGGGGGGACTCCCAGCTCCTACGAGCAGTACTTC CASSGGTPSSYEQYF
. TRBJ2-7 TRBV19 13 . TGTGCCAGCTCACAGGGAAATCTCTACGAGCAGTACTTC CASSQGNLYEQYF
. TRBJ2-2 TRBV6-1 15 . TGTGCCAGCAGCACAGAAGGAGGGTATACCGGGGAGCTGTTTTTT CASSTEGGYTGELFF
. TRBJ2-5 TRBV6-6 15 . TGTGCCAGCAGTTACTCACGCGGGGATCAAGAGACCCAGTACTTC CASSYSRGDQETQYF
. TRBJ1-4 TRBV14 14 TRBD1 TGTGCCAGCGGTCCAGGGGGCGCGAGTGAAAAACTGTTTTTT CASGPGGASEKLFF
few TRBJ1-2 TRBV28 12 . TGTGCCAGCAGTTACTACAGGGCTGGCTACACCTTC CASSYYRAGYTF
. TRBJ1-5 TRBV9 15 . TGTGCCAGCAGCGTAGAAGGGGGTCAGAATCAGCCCCAGCATTTT CASSVEGGQNQPQHF
. TRBJ1-1 TRBV9 14 TRBD1 TGTGCCAGCAGCATCGGGACAGCGAACACTGAAGCTTTCTTT CASSIGTANTEAFF
. TRBJ2-1 TRBV19 15 TRBD1 TGTGCCAGTAGGGGAGTGGGACAGGGGTCCAATGAGCAGTTCTTC CASRGVGQGSNEQFF
. TRBJ1-2 TRBV28 13 . TGTGCCAGCAGTTTTGTGGGGCCCTATGGCTACACCTTC CASSFVGPYGYTF
. TRBJ2-2 TRBV18 15 . TGTGCCAGCTCACCTAACTCCGCGAACACCGGGGAGCTGTTTTTT CASSPNSANTGELFF
. TRBJ2-3 TRBV2 17 TRBD2 TGTGCCAGCAGTGACCACCAAGCGGGAGGGGGCACAGATACGCAGTATTTT CASSDHQAGGGTDTQYF
. TRBJ1-5 TRBV2 16 TRBD1 TGTGCCAGCAGTGAAGCGCTTGACAGGGGCAATCAGCCCCAGCATTTT CASSEALDRGNQPQHF
. TRBJ2-3 TRBV9 16 TRBD2 TGTGCCAGCAGCGCTTGGGGCGGGAGTAGCACAGATACGCAGTATTTT CASSAWGGSSTDTQYF
. TRBJ1-2 TRBV28 13 . TGTGCCAGCAGCTTAGGACAGAACTATGGCTACACCTTC CASSLGQNYGYTF
. TRBJ2-5 TRBV29-1 15 TRBD1 TGCAGCGTTGGGGGACAGAATCTCCTTCAAGAGACCCAGTACTTC CSVGGQNLLQETQYF
. TRBJ2-3 TRBV7-2 12 . TGTGCCAGCAGCTTCCGGGCAGATACGCAGTATTTT CASSFRADTQYF
. TRBJ2-3 TRBV5-1 16 . TGCGCCAGCAGCTTGGAACGTCCGGGGGGCACAGATACGCAGTATTTT CASSLERPGGTDTQYF
few TRBJ1-1 TRBV6-5 12 . TGTGCCAGCATTCAGGTTTTGGAAGAAGCTTTCTTT CASIQVLEEAFF
. TRBJ2-3 TRBV30 14 . TGTGCCTGGTTACGGTTACCTAGCACAGATACGCAGTATTTT CAWLRLPSTDTQYF
. TRBJ1-1 TRBV7-6 17 . TGTGCCAGCAGCTCAGATCCCTCAGGGGTCGTCGGCACTGAAGCTTTCTTT CASSSDPSGVVGTEAFF
few TRBJ1-5 TRBV7-9 14 TRBD1 TGTGCCAGCAGCCGGGACAGTACCAATCAGCCCCAGCATTTT CASSRDSTNQPQHF
. TRBJ2-5 TRBV7-9 13 . TGTGCCAGCAGCTTAAACGGGAGAGAGACCCAGTACTTC CASSLNGRETQYF
once TRBJ1-1 TRBV9 14 . TGTGCCAGCAGCGTACTGGGGCGCGGCACTGAAGCTTTCTTT CASSVLGRGTEAFF
. TRBJ2-3 TRBV19 14 . TGTGCCAGCAGCGACAGCACTAGCACAGATACGCAGTATTTT CASSDSTSTDTQYF
. TRBJ1-1 TRBV28 16 . TGTGCCAGCAGTTCCCCCCCACGGGGTGATAACACTGAAGCTTTCTTT CASSSPPRGDNTEAFF
. TRBJ1-2 TRBV7-8 17 TRBD1 TGTGCCAGCGGACCTAGGAGGGCAGGGGGAGGAAACTATGGCTACACCTTC CASGPRRAGGGNYGYTF
. TRBJ2-7 TRBV11-2 15 . TGTGCCAGCAGCTTTAGTGGGAGGAGCTCCTACGAGCAGTACTTC CASSFSGRSSYEQYF
. TRBJ1-3 TRBV2 16 TRBD1 TGTGCCAGCAGGCCGGACAGGCGTGACTCTGGAAACACCATATATTTT CASRPDRRDSGNTIYF
. TRBJ1-1 TRBV7-9 16 TRBD1 TGTGCCAGCAGCCGCTGGACAGGGCCTTTGAACACTGAAGCTTTCTTT CASSRWTGPLNTEAFF
once TRBJ2-7 TRBV9 13 . TGTGCCAGCAGCGTAGGCCTAGTAGGCGAGCAGTACTTC CASSVGLVGEQYF
. TRBJ2-7 TRBV27 12 TRBD1 TGTGCCAGCAGCCAACAGGGGGTTAGGGAGTACTTC CASSQQGVREYF
. TRBJ1-2 TRBV28 12 . TGTGCCACTCAGGTGATTAACTATGGCTACACCTTC CATQVINYGYTF
. TRBJ1-1 TRBV10-3 15 . TGTGCCATCAGTGACAGGGGTGCAGTAAGGACTGAAGCTTTCTTT CAISDRGAVRTEAFF
. TRBJ2-1 TRBV4-3 16 . TGCGCCAGCAGCCCCCACGAGGGGGGGCTTTCCAATGAGCAGTTCTTC CASSPHEGGLSNEQFF
. TRBJ1-2 TRBV30 12 . TGTGCCTGCCCCAGGGCACTATATGGCTACACCTTC CACPRALYGYTF